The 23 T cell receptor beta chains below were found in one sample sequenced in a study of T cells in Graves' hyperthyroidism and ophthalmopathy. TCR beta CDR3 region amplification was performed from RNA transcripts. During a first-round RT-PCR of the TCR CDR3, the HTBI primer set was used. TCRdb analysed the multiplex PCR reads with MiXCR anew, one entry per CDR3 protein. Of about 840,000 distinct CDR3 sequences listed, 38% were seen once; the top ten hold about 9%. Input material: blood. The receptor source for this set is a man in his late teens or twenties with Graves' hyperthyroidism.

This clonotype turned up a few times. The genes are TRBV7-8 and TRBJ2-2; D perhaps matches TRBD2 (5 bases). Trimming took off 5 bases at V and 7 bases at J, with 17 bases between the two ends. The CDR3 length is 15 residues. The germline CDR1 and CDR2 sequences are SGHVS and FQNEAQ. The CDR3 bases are TGTGCCAGCAGCCCTCCTAGCATGATCAGCGGGGAGCTGTTTTTT. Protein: CASSPPSMISGELFF.

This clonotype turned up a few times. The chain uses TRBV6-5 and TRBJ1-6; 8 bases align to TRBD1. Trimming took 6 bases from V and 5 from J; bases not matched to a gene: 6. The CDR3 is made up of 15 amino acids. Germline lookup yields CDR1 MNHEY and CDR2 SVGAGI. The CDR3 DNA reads TGTGCCAGCAGCAGCCGGACAGGGCATAATTCACCCCTCCACTTT. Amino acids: CASSSRTGHNSPLHF.

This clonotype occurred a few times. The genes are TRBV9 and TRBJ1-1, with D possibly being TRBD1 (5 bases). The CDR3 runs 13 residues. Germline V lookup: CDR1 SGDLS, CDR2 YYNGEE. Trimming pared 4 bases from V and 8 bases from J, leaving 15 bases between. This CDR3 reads CASSLVGKGEAFF. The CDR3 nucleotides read TGTGCCAGCAGCTTAGTGGGAAAGGGGGAAGCTTTCTTT.

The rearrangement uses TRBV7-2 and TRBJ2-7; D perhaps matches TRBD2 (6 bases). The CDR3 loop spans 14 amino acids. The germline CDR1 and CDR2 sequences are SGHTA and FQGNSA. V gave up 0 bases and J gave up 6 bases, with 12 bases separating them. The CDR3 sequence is CASSLALTRSEQYF. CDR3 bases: TGTGCCAGCAGCTTAGCGCTGACTAGATCCGAGCAGTACTTC.

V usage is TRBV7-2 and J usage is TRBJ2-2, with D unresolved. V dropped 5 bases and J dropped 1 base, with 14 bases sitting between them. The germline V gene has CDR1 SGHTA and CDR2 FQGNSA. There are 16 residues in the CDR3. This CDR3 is CASSQDWGRNTGELFF. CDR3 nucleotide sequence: TGTGCCAGCAGCCAAGATTGGGGAAGGAACACCGGGGAGCTGTTTTTT.

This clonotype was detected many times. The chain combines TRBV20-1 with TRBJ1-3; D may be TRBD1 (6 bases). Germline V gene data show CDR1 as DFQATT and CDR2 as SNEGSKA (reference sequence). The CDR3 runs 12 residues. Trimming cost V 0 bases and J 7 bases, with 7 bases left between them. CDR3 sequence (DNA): TGCAGTGCTAGAGATCAGGGGAACACCATATATTTT. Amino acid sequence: CSARDQGNTIYF.

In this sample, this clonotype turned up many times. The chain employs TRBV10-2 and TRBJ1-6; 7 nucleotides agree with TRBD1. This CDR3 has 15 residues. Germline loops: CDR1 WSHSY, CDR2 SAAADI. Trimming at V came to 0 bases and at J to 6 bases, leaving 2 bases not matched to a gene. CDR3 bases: TGCGCCAGCAGTGAGTCGAACAGGGGTAATTCACCCCTCCACTTT. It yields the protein CASSESNRGNSPLHF.

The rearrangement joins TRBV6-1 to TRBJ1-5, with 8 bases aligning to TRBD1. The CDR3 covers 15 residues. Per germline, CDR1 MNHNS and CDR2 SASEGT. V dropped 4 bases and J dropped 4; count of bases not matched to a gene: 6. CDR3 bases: TGTGCCAGCAGTGCTTCCGGGACAGGTAATCAGCCCCAGCATTTT. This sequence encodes CASSASGTGNQPQHF.

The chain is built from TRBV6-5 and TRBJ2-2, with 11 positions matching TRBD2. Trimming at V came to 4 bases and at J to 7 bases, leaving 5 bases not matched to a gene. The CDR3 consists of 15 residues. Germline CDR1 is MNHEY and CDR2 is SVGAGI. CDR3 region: CASSLAGGPNGELFF. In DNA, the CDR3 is TGTGCCAGCAGTTTAGCGGGAGGGCCAAACGGGGAGCTGTTTTTT.

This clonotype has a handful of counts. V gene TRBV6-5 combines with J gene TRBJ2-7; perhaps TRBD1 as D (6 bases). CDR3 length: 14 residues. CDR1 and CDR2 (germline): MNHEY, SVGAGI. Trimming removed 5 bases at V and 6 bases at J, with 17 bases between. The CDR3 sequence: CASSPYSGQPEQYF. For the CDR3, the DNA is TGTGCCAGCAGTCCCTATTCCGGACAGCCCGAGCAGTACTTC.

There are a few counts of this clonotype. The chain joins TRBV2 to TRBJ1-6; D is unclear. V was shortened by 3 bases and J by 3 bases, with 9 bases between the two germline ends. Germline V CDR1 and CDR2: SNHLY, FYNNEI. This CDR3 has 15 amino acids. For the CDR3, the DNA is TGTGCCAGCAGTGACCGGAAAAGCTATAATTCACCCCTCCACTTT. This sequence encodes CASSDRKSYNSPLHF.

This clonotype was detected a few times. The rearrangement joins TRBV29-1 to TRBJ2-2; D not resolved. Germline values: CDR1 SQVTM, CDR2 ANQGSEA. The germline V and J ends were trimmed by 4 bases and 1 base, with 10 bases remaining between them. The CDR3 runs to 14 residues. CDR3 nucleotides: TGCAGCGTTGGGACGAAAAAGAACACCGGGGAGCTGTTTTTT. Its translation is CSVGTKKNTGELFF.

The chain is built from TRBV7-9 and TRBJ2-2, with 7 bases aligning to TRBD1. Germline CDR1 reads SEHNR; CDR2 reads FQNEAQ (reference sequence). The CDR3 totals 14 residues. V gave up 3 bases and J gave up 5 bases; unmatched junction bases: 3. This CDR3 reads CASSFDRVTGELFF. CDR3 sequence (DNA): TGTGCCAGCAGCTTTGACAGGGTTACCGGGGAGCTGTTTTTT.

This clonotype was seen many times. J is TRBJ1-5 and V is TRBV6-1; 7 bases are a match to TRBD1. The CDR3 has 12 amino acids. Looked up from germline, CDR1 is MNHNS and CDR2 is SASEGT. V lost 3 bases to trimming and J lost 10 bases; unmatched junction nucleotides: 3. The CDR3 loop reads CASSEGQIPQHF. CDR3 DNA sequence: TGTGCCAGCAGTGAGGGACAGATTCCCCAGCATTTT.

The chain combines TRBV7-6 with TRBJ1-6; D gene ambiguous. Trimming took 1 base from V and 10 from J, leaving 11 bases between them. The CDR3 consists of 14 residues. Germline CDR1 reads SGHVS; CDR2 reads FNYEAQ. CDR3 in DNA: TGTGCCAGCAGCTTAGGGGAAGGGCGGTCACCCCTCCACTTT. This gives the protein CASSLGEGRSPLHF. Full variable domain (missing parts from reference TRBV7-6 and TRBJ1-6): GAGVSQSPRYKVTKRGQDVALRCDPISGHVSLYWYRQALGQGPEFLTYFNYEAQQDKSGLPNDRFSAERPEGSISTLTIQRTEQRDSAMYRCASSLGEGRSPLHFGNGTRLTVT.

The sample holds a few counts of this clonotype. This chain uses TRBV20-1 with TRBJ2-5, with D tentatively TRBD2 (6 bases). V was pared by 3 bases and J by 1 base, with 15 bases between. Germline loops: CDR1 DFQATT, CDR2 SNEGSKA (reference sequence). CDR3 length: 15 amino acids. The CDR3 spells CSAREGYGRQETQYF. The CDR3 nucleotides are TGCAGTGCTAGGGAGGGCTATGGACGCCAAGAGACCCAGTACTTC.

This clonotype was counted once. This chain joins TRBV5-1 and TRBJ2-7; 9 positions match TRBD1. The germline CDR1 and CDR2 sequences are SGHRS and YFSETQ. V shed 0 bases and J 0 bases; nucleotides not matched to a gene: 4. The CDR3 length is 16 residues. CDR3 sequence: CASSLGDRELSYEQYF. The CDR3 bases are TGCGCCAGCAGCTTGGGGGACAGGGAACTCTCCTACGAGCAGTACTTC.

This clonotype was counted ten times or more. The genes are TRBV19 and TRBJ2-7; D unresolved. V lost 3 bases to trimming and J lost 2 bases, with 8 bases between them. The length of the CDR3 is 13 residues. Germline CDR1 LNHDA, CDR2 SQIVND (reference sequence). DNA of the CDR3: TGTGCCAGTAGTATCTCTGAGACCTACGAGCAGTACTTC. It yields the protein CASSISETYEQYF. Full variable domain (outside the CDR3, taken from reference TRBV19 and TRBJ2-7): DGGITQSPKYLFRKEGQNVTLSCEQNLNHDAMYWYRQDPGQGLRLIYYSQIVNDFQKGDIAEGYSVSREKKESFPLTVTSAQKNPTAFYLCASSISETYEQYFGPGTRLTVT.

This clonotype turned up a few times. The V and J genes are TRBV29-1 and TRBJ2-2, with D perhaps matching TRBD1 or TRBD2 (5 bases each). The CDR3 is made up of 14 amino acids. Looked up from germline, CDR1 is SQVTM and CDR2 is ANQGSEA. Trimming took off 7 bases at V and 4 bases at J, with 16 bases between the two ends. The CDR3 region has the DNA TGCAGCGCGGACACCCAGAGGGGCACCGGGGAGCTGTTTTTT. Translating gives CSADTQRGTGELFF.

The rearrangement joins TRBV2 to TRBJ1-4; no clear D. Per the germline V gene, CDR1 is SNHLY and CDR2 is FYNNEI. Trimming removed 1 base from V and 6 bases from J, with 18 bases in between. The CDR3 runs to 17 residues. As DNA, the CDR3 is TGTGCCAGCAGTGAAGTTAGCCCTGGGGTAGTTGATGAAAAACTGTTTTTT. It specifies CASSEVSPGVVDEKLFF.

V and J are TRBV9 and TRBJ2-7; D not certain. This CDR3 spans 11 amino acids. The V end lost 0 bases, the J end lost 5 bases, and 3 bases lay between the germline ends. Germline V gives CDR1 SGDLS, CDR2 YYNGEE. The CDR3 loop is CASSVAHEQYF. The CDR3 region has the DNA TGTGCCAGCAGCGTAGCCCACGAGCAGTACTTC.

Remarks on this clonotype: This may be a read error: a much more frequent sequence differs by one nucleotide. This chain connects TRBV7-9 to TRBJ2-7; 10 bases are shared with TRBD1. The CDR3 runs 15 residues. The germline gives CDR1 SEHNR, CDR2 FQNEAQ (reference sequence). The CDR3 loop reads CASSPSGQGLYERYF. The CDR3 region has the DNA TGTGCCAGCAGCCCATCGGGACAGGGGCTCTACGAGCGGTACTTC.

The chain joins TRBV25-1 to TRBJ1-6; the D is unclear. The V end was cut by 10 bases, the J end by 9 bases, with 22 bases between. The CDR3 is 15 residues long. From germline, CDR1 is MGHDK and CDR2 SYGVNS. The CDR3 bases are TGTGCCATTCCCTCGGATTCCCGTGTTGGTTCACCCCTCCACTTT. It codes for CAIPSDSRVGSPLHF.